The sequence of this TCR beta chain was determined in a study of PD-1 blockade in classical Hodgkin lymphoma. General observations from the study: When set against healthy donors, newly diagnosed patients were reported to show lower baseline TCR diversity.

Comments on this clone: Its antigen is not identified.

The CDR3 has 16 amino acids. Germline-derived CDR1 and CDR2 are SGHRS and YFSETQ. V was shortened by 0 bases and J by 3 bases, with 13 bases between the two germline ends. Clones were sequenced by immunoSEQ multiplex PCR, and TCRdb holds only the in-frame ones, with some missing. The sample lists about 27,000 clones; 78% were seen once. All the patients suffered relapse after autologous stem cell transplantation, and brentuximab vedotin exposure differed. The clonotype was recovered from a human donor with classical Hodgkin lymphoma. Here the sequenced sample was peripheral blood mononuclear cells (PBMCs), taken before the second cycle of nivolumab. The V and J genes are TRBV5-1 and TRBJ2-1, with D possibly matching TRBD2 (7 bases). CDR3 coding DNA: TGCGCCAGCAGCTTGGATCGGGGGGCGGGCTACAATGAGCAGTTCTTC. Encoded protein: CASSLDRGAGYNEQFF.